This T cell receptor beta chain was recorded in a study of technical replicates of blood from a few donors (dated by TCRdb to between 2016 and 2019). Library preparation used the immunoSEQ multiplex PCR assay. TCRdb took over this immuneACCESS table, retaining in-frame rearrangements with V and J assigned. Such tables are incomplete; in checked studies, under half of the missing clones stem from an unresolved V gene, and the remainder is unexplained. Present in this sample are approximately 79,000 clones, approximately 97% of which were seen just once. The top ten constitute around 0.18% of the sample. Deletion took 5 bases off V and 1 base off J, with a span of 12 bases between the germline ends. CDR1 and CDR2 were assigned from the germline V gene as SGHRS and YFSETQ. The CDR3 runs 14 residues from the cysteine to the phenylalanine. Only CDR3 DNA remains: 42 bases, in frame from the first base.

About this clone: Its antigen is still unknown. No base quality values were provided; no much bigger clone lies one nucleotide off.

The sequenced material came from T cells isolated from PBMCs. Rearrangement joined TRBV5-1 to TRBJ1-1, with TRBD1 tentatively as D gene (5 bases match). This clonotype originated in a human donor in good health. The DNA is as follows: TGCGCCAGCAGTTTATACACAGGGAACACTGAAGCTTTCTTT. It translates as CASSLYTGNTEAFF.